These 24 T cell receptor beta chains share one sample of origin, sequenced in a study of CD8 T cells in Susac syndrome. RNA totalling roughly 0.45 to 1 ug underwent reverse transcription with random hexamers. TCRdb reanalysed the immunoSEQ multiplex PCR reads using MiXCR and keeps one entry per CDR3 protein. The sample has fewer than 80,000 distinct CDR3 sequences; about 94% are singletons. The material sequenced was CD8+ T cells from PBMCs. The receptors here all came from a human donor with multiple sclerosis.

A single count supports this clonotype. The CDR3 sequence: CASSSISGGAGDEQYF. CDR3 DNA: TGTGCCAGCAGCTCCATTAGCGGGGGGGCTGGGGACGAGCAGTACTTC. The V and J genes are TRBV7-2 and TRBJ2-7; 11 bases map to TRBD2. The CDR3 totals 16 residues. CDR1 SGHTA and CDR2 FQGNSA come from the germline V gene. The J segment lost 5 bases and the V segment lost 4 bases, leaving 10 bases of the junction unmatched.

The chain has TRBV27 and TRBJ2-1; D remains unclear. Germline CDR1 is MNHEY and CDR2 is SMNVEV (reference sequence). Trimming took off 2 bases at V and 8 bases at J, with 10 bases between the two ends. This CDR3 comprises 13 residues. CDR3 amino acids: CASSLVAAHEQFF. The DNA for the CDR3 is TGTGCCAGCAGTTTAGTGGCCGCCCATGAGCAGTTCTTC.

The chain couples TRBV5-4 to TRBJ2-1; D is perhaps TRBD1 (6 bases). The V end lost 4 bases, the J end lost 9 bases, and 14 bases lay between the germline ends. CDR1 is SGHNT and CDR2 is YYREEE in the germline V gene (reference sequence). The CDR3 runs to 13 residues. The CDR3: CASSPPGQPEQFF. In DNA form, the CDR3 reads TGTGCCAGCAGCCCACCCGGACAGCCTGAGCAGTTCTTC.

The rearrangement joins TRBV6-5 to TRBJ2-1; the D is unclear. Germline V gives CDR1 MNHEY, CDR2 SVGAGI. Trimming stripped 8 bases from V and 0 bases from J, with 5 bases between. The CDR3 runs 12 residues. Here the CDR3 reads CASYNSYNEQFF. CDR3 in DNA: TGTGCCAGCTACAACTCCTACAATGAGCAGTTCTTC.

The chain recombines TRBV2 with TRBJ2-3, with D unclear. V lost 0 bases and J 3 bases, leaving 4 bases between the germline ends. This CDR3 has 13 residues. Germline V gene data show CDR1 as SNHLY and CDR2 as FYNNEI. The CDR3 here is CASSEAITDTQYF. The DNA for the CDR3 is TGTGCCAGCAGTGAAGCGATAACAGATACGCAGTATTTT.

V gene TRBV7-9 combines with J gene TRBJ1-2; D unclear. This CDR3 region has 14 residues. Germline V gene data show CDR1 as SEHNR and CDR2 as FQNEAQ (reference sequence). This CDR3 reads CVGGSTTLFEGYTF. For the CDR3, the DNA is TGTGTAGGAGGGAGTACAACCCTTTTCGAGGGCTACACCTTC.

This clonotype was detected only a few times. The chain links TRBV7-9 to TRBJ2-6, with 7 bases fitting TRBD1. CDR1 is SEHNR and CDR2 is FQNEAQ in the germline V gene (reference sequence). V was clipped by 3 bases and J by 1 base; unmatched bases: 3. This CDR3 has 16 amino acids. CDR3 DNA: TGTGCCAGCAGCTTGGTGACAGGGTCTGGGGCCAACGTCCTGACTTTC. Amino acid sequence: CASSLVTGSGANVLTF. Filled out from reference TRBV7-9 and TRBJ2-6, the complete variable domain reads DTGVSQNPRHKITKRGQNVTFRCDPISEHNRLYWYRQTLGQGPEFLTYFQNEAQLEKSRLLSDRFSAERPKGSFSTLEIQRTEQGDSAMYLCASSLVTGSGANVLTFGAGSRLTVL.

The chain couples TRBV20-1 to TRBJ2-7, with 10 nucleotides matching TRBD2. Germline V gives CDR1 DFQATT, CDR2 SNEGSKA (reference sequence). Germline trimming cut 4 bases from V and 6 bases from J; bases unmatched to any gene: 18. CDR3 length: 17 amino acids. The CDR3 spells CSAIVSSGRSVSGEQYF. CDR3 coding DNA: TGCAGTGCTATTGTGAGTAGCGGGAGGTCCGTAAGCGGCGAGCAGTACTTC.

The chain has TRBV29-1 and TRBJ1-1; D uncertain. There are 11 residues in the CDR3. CDR1 SQVTM and CDR2 ANQGSEA come from the germline V gene. V shed 3 bases and J shed 7 bases, with 9 bases lying between them. The CDR3 sequence is CSVEVPGEAFF. The CDR3 coding sequence is TGCAGCGTTGAGGTCCCCGGTGAAGCTTTCTTT.

The CDR3 sequence is CASSYMDRSYEQYF. CDR3 bases: TGTGCCAGCAGTTACATGGACAGGTCCTACGAGCAGTACTTC. The genes are TRBV6-2 or TRBV6-3 and TRBJ2-7; the match to TRBD1 covers 7 bases. V dropped 2 bases and J dropped 1; count of bases not matched to a gene: 2. Germline values: CDR1 MNHEY, CDR2 SVGEGT. The CDR3 runs 14 residues.

CDR3 nucleotide sequence: TGTGCCAGCAGCCGTGGTTCAGATACGCAGTATTTT. It translates to CASSRGSDTQYF. The chain carries TRBV12-3 or TRBV12-4 and TRBJ2-3, with D hard to call. The V and J ends lost 6 bases and 4 bases respectively, with 8 bases between them. The CDR3 has 12 amino acids.

The chain joins TRBV7-9 to TRBJ2-7; 7 bases map to TRBD1. The CDR3 runs to 14 residues. Germline values: CDR1 SEHNR, CDR2 FQNEAQ (reference sequence). The ends lost 5 bases at V and 3 bases at J; junction bases unmatched: 7. Here the CDR3 DNA reads TGTGCCAGCAGCCCCACAGGGGATTTCTACGAGCAGTACTTC. This gives the protein CASSPTGDFYEQYF.

V usage is TRBV15 and J usage is TRBJ1-2; the D gene is possibly TRBD1 (5 bases). Per germline, CDR1 LNHNV and CDR2 YYDKDF (reference sequence). Trimming removed 0 bases at V and 6 bases at J, with 11 bases between. This CDR3 region has 14 residues. The DNA for the CDR3 is TGTGCCACCAGCAGAGAGGGGGGATGGGATGGCTACACCTTC. Translated, it gives CATSREGGWDGYTF.

The V gene is TRBV23-1, the J gene TRBJ2-1; D perhaps matches TRBD1 (6 bases). TRBV23-1 is treated as an ORF (open reading frame) with a function not yet certain. Trimming took 0 bases from V and 0 from J, leaving 18 bases between them. The CDR3 contains 19 residues. The CDR3 loop is CASSQSGAQDRSSYNEQFF. The CDR3 coding sequence is TGCGCCAGCAGTCAATCGGGGGCACAGGACAGAAGCTCCTACAATGAGCAGTTCTTC.

The V call is TRBV25-1, the J call TRBJ2-1, with 11 bases matching TRBD2. V was pared by 4 bases and J by 3 bases, with 5 bases of the junction left unmatched. The CDR3 is 16 amino acids. From germline, CDR1 is MGHDK and CDR2 SYGVNS. CDR3 loop: CASSASGLAVYNEQFF. The CDR3 DNA sequence: TGTGCCAGCAGTGCCTCGGGACTAGCGGTCTACAATGAGCAGTTCTTC.

V is TRBV23-1 and J is TRBJ1-1; D is perhaps TRBD1 (5 bases). TRBV23-1 is marked as an open reading frame, function uncertain. Trimming pared 0 bases from V and 11 bases from J, leaving 10 bases between. This CDR3 comprises 12 residues. The CDR3 reads CASSQSRQGAFF. In DNA form, the CDR3 reads TGCGCCAGCAGTCAATCGCGGCAGGGTGCTTTCTTT.

This clonotype is a singleton in its sample. The genes are TRBV9 and TRBJ2-2; either TRBD1 or TRBD2 may supply D (6 bases each). Trimming left V 3 bases short and J 6 bases short, with 12 bases between. The germline V gene encodes CDR1 SGDLS and CDR2 YYNGEE. The CDR3 consists of 14 residues. The CDR3 sequence is CASSEGGAPGELFF. The CDR3, as DNA: TGTGCCAGCAGCGAGGGGGGAGCGCCCGGGGAGCTGTTTTTT.

The V call is TRBV28, the J call TRBJ2-7, with D possibly being TRBD2 (5 bases). CDR1 is MDHEN and CDR2 is SYDVKM in the germline V gene. CDR3 length: 13 amino acids. V was shortened by 6 bases and J by 6 bases, with 15 bases between the two germline ends. For the CDR3, the DNA is TGTGCCAGCAGCTTCCCGGACCGGGGCGAGCAGTACTTC. Protein sequence: CASSFPDRGEQYF.

In its sample, this clonotype was seen once. V and J are TRBV5-4 and TRBJ1-2, with D maybe TRBD1 (6 bases). The ends were cut back, 3 bases at V and 4 bases at J, with 16 bases in the middle. This CDR3 comprises 15 residues. CDR1 SGHNT and CDR2 YYREEE come from the germline V gene (reference sequence). The CDR3 reads CASSSLVTGIYGYTF. In nucleotides, the CDR3 is TGTGCCAGCAGCTCGCTAGTCACAGGGATCTATGGCTACACCTTC.

The chain uses TRBV10-3 and TRBJ1-1, with a tentative D call TRBD1 (6 bases). V was shortened by 6 bases and J by 8 bases, with 13 bases between the two germline ends. There are 12 residues in the CDR3. Germline-derived CDR1 and CDR2 are ENHRY and SYGVKD. CDR3: CAIRSDSTEAFF. The CDR3 bases are TGTGCCATCAGATCGGACAGTACCGAAGCTTTCTTT.

This chain joins TRBV6-5 and TRBJ1-6, with D perhaps matching TRBD1 (5 bases). The V and J ends lost 5 bases and 8 bases respectively, with 16 bases between them. The CDR3 runs to 15 residues. CDR1 and CDR2 (germline): MNHEY, SVGAGI. The CDR3 region has the DNA TGTGCCAGCAGTACAAGCGGGGGGTTGGATTCACCCCTCCACTTT. As protein: CASSTSGGLDSPLHF.

The chain links TRBV7-8 to TRBJ2-3; 11 bases are a match to TRBD2. In germline, CDR1 is SGHVS, CDR2 FQNEAQ. This CDR3 has 15 amino acids. J lost 3 bases, V lost 8 bases, and 7 bases had no gene match. CDR3 amino acids: CASPPGTSGTDTQYF. In nucleotides, the CDR3 is TGTGCCAGCCCCCCGGGGACTAGCGGAACAGATACGCAGTATTTT.

The CDR3 region has the DNA TGTGCCAGCAGTTTAGGGACAGCCTTCTACGAGCAGTACTTC. It codes for CASSLGTAFYEQYF. The chain couples TRBV27 to TRBJ2-7; 7 positions agree with TRBD1. V shed 2 bases, J shed 3 bases, and the junction held 4 bases outside the gene matches. The CDR3 has 14 amino acids. CDR1 is MNHEY and CDR2 is SMNVEV in the germline V gene (reference sequence).

The chain couples TRBV9 to TRBJ2-1; 11 bases map to TRBD2. Losses at the gene ends were 4 bases for V and 6 bases for J; bases not matched to a gene: 3. CDR3 size: 14 residues. The germline V gene has CDR1 SGDLS and CDR2 YYNGEE. CDR3 nucleotides: TGTGCCAGCAGCCCGGGGACTAGCGGCAATGAGCAGTTCTTC. This translates into CASSPGTSGNEQFF.